This entry describes one T cell receptor beta chain. This entry comes from a study of sequential checkpoint blockade in melanoma. Study as a whole: First-line arms were nivolumab then ipilimumab, or the reverse, randomized 1:1. TCRβ was sequenced from DNA of some 89 pretreatment tumors.

Treatment here: randomized to nivolumab then ipilimumab (arm A) or the reverse (arm B). Repertoires were generated with immunoSEQ multiplex PCR, while TCRdb's copy carries only in-frame clones and drops some. The sample shows 20,000 to 25,000 clones, approximately 30% of them seen only once. The CDR3 spans 20 residues. This TCR came from a human donor with melanoma. This specimen consisted of tumor tissue (inferred from file names), obtained from a patient given nivolumab and ipilimumab in sequence. The genes are TRBV1 and TRBJ2-6; the table's D call TRBD1 went unverified against the DNA. TRBV1 is a documented pseudogene. The CDR3 protein is CASSLTTVLQLDSGANVLTF. CDR3 nucleotides: TGCGCCAGCAGCCTTACGACAGTCCTTCAACTGGATTCTGGGGCCAACGTCCTGACTTTC.